This T cell receptor beta chain was identified during a study of OX40 agonist ivuxolimab in advanced cancers. Across the whole study: Administration of intravenous ivuxolimab to patients occurred every 2 weeks at 0.01 to 10 mg/kg. The eligibility criteria allowed prior anti-PD-1, anti-PD-L1 or anti-CTLA-4 therapy, and 30% to 45% had some.

The CDR3 has 17 amino acids. Between the trimmed V and J ends, which lost 4 bases and 4 bases, there was a span of 21 bases. Germline V CDR1 and CDR2: SEHNR, FQNEAQ (reference sequence). Profiling relied on immunoSEQ multiplex PCR, and the TCRdb table lists in-frame clones only, not all of them. This sample has roughly 69,000 clones, with 85% to 90% found just once. The sequence was obtained from an adult with an advanced solid tumor such as melanoma, head and neck, liver or kidney cancer. The chain recombines TRBV7-9 with TRBJ2-3, with D possibly being TRBD2 (6 bases). The source material was CD4+ or CD8+ T cells sorted from blood, sampled in a trial of the OX40 agonist ivuxolimab. Written as DNA, the CDR3 is TGTGCCAGCAGCTCCCCCCAAGGTGGTAGCGGACCAGATACGCAGTATTTT. Its protein product is CASSSPQGGSGPDTQYF.